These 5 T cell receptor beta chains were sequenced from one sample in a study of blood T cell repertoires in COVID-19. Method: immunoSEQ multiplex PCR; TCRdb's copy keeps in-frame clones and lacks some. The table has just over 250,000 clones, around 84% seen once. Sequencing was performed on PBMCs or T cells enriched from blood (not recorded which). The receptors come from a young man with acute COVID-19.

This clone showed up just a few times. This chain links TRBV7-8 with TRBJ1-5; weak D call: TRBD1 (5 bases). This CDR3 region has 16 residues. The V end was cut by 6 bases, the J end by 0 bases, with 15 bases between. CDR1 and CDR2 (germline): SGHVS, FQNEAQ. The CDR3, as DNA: TGTGCCAGCAGGCCCGACAGCGCCTATAGCAATCAGCCCCAGCATTTT. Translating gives CASRPDSAYSNQPQHF.

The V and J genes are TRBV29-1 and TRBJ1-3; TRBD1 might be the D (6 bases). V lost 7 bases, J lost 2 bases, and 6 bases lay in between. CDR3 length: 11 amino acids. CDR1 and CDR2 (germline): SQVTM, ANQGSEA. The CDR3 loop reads CSGTAGNTIYF. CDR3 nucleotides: TGCAGCGGGACAGCTGGAAACACCATATATTTT.

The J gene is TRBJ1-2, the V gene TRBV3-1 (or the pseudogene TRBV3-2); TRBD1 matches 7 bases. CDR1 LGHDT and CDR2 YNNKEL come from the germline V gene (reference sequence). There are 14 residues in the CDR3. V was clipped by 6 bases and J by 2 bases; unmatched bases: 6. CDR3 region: CASRRQGVNYGYTF. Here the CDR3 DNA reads TGTGCCAGCAGGCGACAGGGAGTAAACTATGGCTACACCTTC.

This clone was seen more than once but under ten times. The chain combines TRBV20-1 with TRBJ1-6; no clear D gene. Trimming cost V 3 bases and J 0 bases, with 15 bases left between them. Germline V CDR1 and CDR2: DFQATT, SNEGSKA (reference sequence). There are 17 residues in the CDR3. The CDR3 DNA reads TGCAGTGCTAGTGTGCCCGGTGCGAGCTCCTATAATTCACCCCTCCACTTT. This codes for CSASVPGASSYNSPLHF.

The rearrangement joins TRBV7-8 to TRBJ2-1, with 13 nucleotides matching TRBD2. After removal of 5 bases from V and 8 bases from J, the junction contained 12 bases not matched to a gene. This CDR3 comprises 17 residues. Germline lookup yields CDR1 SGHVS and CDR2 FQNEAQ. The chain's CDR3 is CASSPTVGLAGRDEQFF. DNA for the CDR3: TGTGCCAGCAGCCCCACGGTGGGACTAGCGGGAAGGGATGAGCAGTTCTTC.